This TCR beta chain was captured in a study of cytomegalovirus exposure and HLA in healthy donors (dated by TCRdb to 2016 to 2017). For the study in its entirety: An earlier analysis of roughly 570 of the donors reported 250 to 300 Gb of sequence data and around 100 million unique TCR beta sequences obtained from roughly 180 million T cells. HLA typing covered class I and class II loci at four-digit resolution. Of the 398 genotyped donors, around 81% fell in the genetic ancestry cluster associated with self-reported Caucasian donors. The study was designed to test whether signatures of past pathogen exposure could be identified by cataloging public T cell receptors. A later analysis re-analyzed previously published TCR beta repertoires from about 600 donors and added high-resolution HLA genotyping to study TCR occurrence patterns. Every discovery cohort repertoire had been produced on one sequencing platform. An early release covering over 500 HLA-typed donors comprised about 300 gigabases of sequencing data and around 86 million unique TCR sequences. Using immunosequencing, the study profiled T cell repertoires from about 650 subjects and related those repertoires to cytomegalovirus serostatus. A handful of DR-DQ haplotypes were handled as single units for association and clustering because linkage in the cohort was strong. Rather than using new phenotypic data, the later analysis identified candidate immune exposures from TCR beta sequences and from how often those sequences occurred across donors. Donor age, sex, ethnicity and CMV serostatus were compiled together with the repertoire data. On average, roughly 240,000 unique TCR beta nucleotide sequences were sequenced per donor among 398 genotyped donors of the cohort, with about 19% of those sequences being non-productive. Along with the approximately 620-subject first cohort, a separate validation cohort of over 90 different subjects was used. To predict cytomegalovirus infection status, the study brought together high-throughput TCR immunosequencing, statistical association of individual TCRs with disease status, and machine learning. The number of typed donors differed by locus: about 629-630 for A, B, C, DRB1 and DQB1; about 520 for DQA1; approximately 600 for DPA1; and roughly 470 for DPB1. In a later genetic analysis, genome-wide SNP genotypes for about 60% of the 666 donors were used, and that subset was treated as a discovery cohort. An earlier analysis of 587 of the donors used high-throughput TCR beta sequencing to judge whether each TCR beta V gene segment behaved as functional or pseudogenic. Overall study outcomes, separate from this receptor: Compared with the approximately 670-donor mean, donors in an Asian-associated ancestry cluster had fewer N-insertions in productive TCRs, according to a later genetic analysis. Assigning TCR associations to individual alleles was difficult when HLA alleles, especially DR and DQ, strongly co-occurred. Roughly uniform sequencing depth across donors was assumed in presence/absence analyses, although this assumption may not hold. In a later analysis, around 17,000 TCR beta sequences were associated with specific HLA alleles at a false discovery rate of 0.05. Immune exposure information for the cohort was limited to CMV serostatus. Compared with equally common non-associated chains, HLA-associated TCR beta chains in a later analysis were more clonally expanded and had lower generation probabilities. Linkage disequilibrium might explain the correlated functional status among segregating V segments, but an unknown experimental factor could not be excluded. A later analysis found that most CMV-associated TCR beta chains appeared HLA-restricted, with HLA associations seemingly driven largely by CMV exposure. The authors suggested that the approach could potentially be extended to other disease states and immunological phenotypes. Because HLA typing was missing for some donors at each locus, association tests included only the typed subset. In an earlier analysis of around 500 of the donors, most TCR beta V segments appeared in productive rearrangements about 87% or about 30% of the time, broadly matching IMGT annotations. In a later genetic analysis, a missense DCLRE1C variant was associated with V-gene and J-gene trimming of TCR beta chains, and the association was replicated in an independent cohort. In both the original and validation cohorts, the classifier was reported to diagnose cytomegalovirus status with high specificity and sensitivity. The 87-base-pair reads could not distinguish some IMGT-functional V segments, including TRBV6-2 and TRBV6-3, so those segments were excluded. A group of highly shared sequence variants was considered likely to be a technical artifact of the sequencing pipeline. Because counts were too low, seventeen rarely observed V segments, including chromosome 9 orphons, were left out of the earlier analysis of 587 of the donors. In a later analysis, the rate of TCR association differed among HLA loci, with DRB1 alleles having the most associated TCRs and HLA-C alleles having the fewest. A total of 150 or so TCR beta chains were listed by the study as associated with cytomegalovirus. Most TCR sequences were observed very rarely across donors, whereas some public TCRs were present in many individuals. Only TCR beta chains were sequenced in this cohort, and the absence of alpha or paired-chain data limited detectable features. According to a later analysis, parvovirus B19, influenza, CMV and Epstein-Barr virus appeared linked to several top co-occurrence clusters. In vitro tests confirmed that a few of the cytomegalovirus-associated TCR beta chains recognize cytomegalovirus antigens. A further reported finding was that TCR beta sequences accurately predicted the HLA-A and HLA-B alleles for most subjects in the first cohort.

Libraries were made using the immunoSEQ multiplex PCR assay. The multiplex PCR relied on a mix of 60 forward primers for TCR Vbeta segments and 13 reverse primers for TCR Jbeta segments. The CDR3 region of rearranged TCR beta genes was amplified from genomic DNA with a multiplex PCR assay. On the Illumina HiSeq System, the amplified TCR beta libraries were sequenced as 87-base-pair reads. From the authors' description of their analysis: A later analysis tallied roughly 76 million unique TCR beta chains across the approximately 670 repertoires, and approximately 9.9 million of those chains were shared by two or more donors. To remove PCR and sequencing errors, raw reads were error-corrected and collapsed into unique sequences using a nearest-neighbor algorithm that merged closely related sequences. CDR3 sequences were aligned to IMGT reference sequences to assign V, D and J gene segments. For a sequence to be retained, a match of at least six nucleotides was required to both a V gene segment and a J gene segment. Rearrangements were classified as productive when the CDR3 lacked stop codons and remained in frame with V and J, and all other rearrangements were classified as non-productive. Following IMGT convention, CDR3 was defined as the stretch from the second conserved V-encoded cysteine up to the conserved J-encoded phenylalanine. In an earlier analysis of roughly 610 of the donors, sequences lacking an unambiguous match to a single V gene segment were excluded. In an earlier analysis of roughly 600 of the donors, a V segment was called functional when productive rearrangements were above 56.7%, and segregating when the standard deviation between donors exceeded 5%. A statistical classification framework was built for diagnosing cytomegalovirus status from the catalog of TCR beta chain sequences. A later analysis assigned V and J genes by comparing TCR nucleotide sequences with IMGT/GENE-DB human TR gene sequences. The TCRdist pipeline was used in a later analysis to assign CDR3 sequences and most-parsimonious VDJ recombination scenarios. A later analysis defined each TCR beta chain by its CDR3 amino acid sequence plus V-gene family, and excluded reads lacking a unique V-gene family. As a way to deal with suspected cross-contamination and a sequencing artifact, a later analysis dropped 592 nucleotide sequences that were highly shared and had low generation probability. In a later analysis, a clonal expansion index for each public chain was calculated from normalized within-repertoire ranks of inferred template counts. A later analysis computed generation probabilities with a VDJ recombination model fitted to out-of-frame rearrangements, and checked the results against IGoR. Hypergeometric tests were used in a later analysis to score TCR-TCR, TCR-HLA and TCR-CMV co-occurrence, with a repertoire-size bias correction applied to the TCR pairs. A later analysis estimated false discovery rates by permuting HLA or CMV assignments 20 times. In a later analysis, co-occurring TCRs were grouped using DBSCAN, with TCRdist sequence similarity added in when clustering inside HLA-allele-positive subsets. Co-occurrence clustering excluded repertoires with fewer than 30,000 or more than 120,000 public chains, plus five with anomalous nucleotide sharing. TCRdb obtained this table from immuneACCESS and retained in-frame rearrangements with V and J assigned. These tables miss some clones; where compared with another copy, unresolved V genes account for less than half of the shortfall, and the remainder is unexplained. V and J calls and clone size are as listed in that table; D and trimming were resolved from the DNA. In this sample the table shows roughly 150,000 clones, about 66% of which occur a single time. The ten biggest clones cover under 2% of the sample.

Regarding this clone: The antigen it recognizes is unknown. Per-base qualities were not stored, and no clone one base away is much larger.

CDR1 and CDR2 (LGHNA, YSLEER) derive from the germline V gene. The CDR3 holds 18 amino acids from the cysteine to the phenylalanine. The only DNA kept is the CDR3, 54 bases in frame from the first base. V is cut by 1 base and J by 4 bases, and the space between the germline ends is 21 bases. The cohort was made up of approximately 670 healthy bone marrow donors. All cohort members were sampled while nominally healthy, although unrecorded immune exposures were likely present. Of the roughly 670 cohort members, around 290 had a positive CMV serostatus and about 400 had a negative one, while no CMV serostatus was recorded for the donor. A peripheral blood sample was collected from each donor, and TCR beta sequencing was performed on peripheral blood mononuclear cells. Genomic DNA was extracted from the blood cell samples with the Qiagen DNeasy Blood Extraction Kit.

The origin of this receptor is a human donor in good health. The sequenced sample was PBMCs. This chain joins TRBV4-3 to TRBJ2-3, and possibly TRBD2, on 5 matching bases. The CDR3 in this case is CASSQAVASPNRADTQYF. The DNA sequence is TGCGCCAGCAGCCAAGCCGTCGCTAGCCCTAATCGGGCAGATACGCAGTATTTT.